These 6 T cell receptor beta chains were sequenced from one sample in a study of CD8 T cells in ankylosing spondylitis. TCRdb reprocessed the 5' RACE reads with MiXCR, giving one entry per CDR3 protein. Here the sample spans more than 30,000 distinct CDR3 sequences, about an eighth being singletons. The sample taken for sequencing was synovial fluid, either unsorted or a sorted T cell fraction (not recorded which). Receptors originate from a male donor with ankylosing spondylitis.

This clonotype was detected many times. V is TRBV4-2 and J is TRBJ1-5, with D uncertain. This CDR3 contains 15 residues. V lost 0 bases, J lost 5 bases, and 11 bases lay in between. In germline, CDR1 is LGHNA, CDR2 YNFKEQ. In DNA, the CDR3 is TGTGCCAGCAGCCAAGATCAGGAAGGATATCAGCCCCAGCATTTT. This codes for CASSQDQEGYQPQHF.

This clonotype was counted a few times. The genes are TRBV13 and TRBJ2-1; D uncertain. The CDR3 covers 16 residues. With 5 bases removed from V and 3 bases from J, the gap between germline ends came to 17 bases. CDR1 PRHDT and CDR2 FYEKMQ come from the germline V gene (reference sequence). The CDR3 reads CASSRRGATFYNEQFF. As DNA, the CDR3 is TGTGCCAGCAGCCGCCGTGGTGCCACATTCTACAATGAGCAGTTCTTC.

V is TRBV28 and J is TRBJ1-5; unclear D gene. Germline CDR1 and CDR2: MDHEN and SYDVKM. V was shortened by 3 bases and J by 0 bases, with 24 bases between the two germline ends. The CDR3 has 20 residues. The chain's CDR3 is CASSFSAREDGIYSNQPQHF. The DNA for the CDR3 is TGTGCCAGCAGTTTTTCTGCCCGCGAGGACGGGATATATAGCAATCAGCCCCAGCATTTT.

The chain combines TRBV2 with TRBJ2-1; D gene unclear. The germline CDR1 and CDR2 sequences are SNHLY and FYNNEI. The CDR3 has 13 amino acids. V gave up 4 bases and J gave up 4 bases, with 8 bases separating them. The CDR3 coding sequence is TGTGCCAGCAGTGGCAATGGGTACAATGAGCAGTTCTTC. Translated, it gives CASSGNGYNEQFF.

This clonotype came up a few times. Given a much more abundant clone one base away, this may be a read error. The chain is built from TRBV6-1 and TRBJ1-1, with D unclear. This CDR3 is 13 amino acids long. V shed 7 bases and J shed 8 bases, with 17 bases lying between them. Germline V gene data show CDR1 as MNHNS and CDR2 as SASEGT. The CDR3 is CASTFTGSEEAFF. In DNA form, the CDR3 reads TGTGCCAGCACCTTTACGGGTTCAGAGGAAGCTTTCTTT.

This chain connects TRBV3-1 to TRBJ2-1; 11 bases are shared with TRBD2. Germline V gene lookup returns CDR1 LGHDT and CDR2 YNNKEL (reference sequence). The CDR3 is made up of 15 amino acids. The trim removed 4 bases at V and 3 bases at J, leaving 2 bases unmatched. The CDR3 loop reads CASSRLAGYYNEQFF. CDR3 sequence (DNA): TGTGCCAGCAGCCGACTAGCGGGGTACTACAATGAGCAGTTCTTC.